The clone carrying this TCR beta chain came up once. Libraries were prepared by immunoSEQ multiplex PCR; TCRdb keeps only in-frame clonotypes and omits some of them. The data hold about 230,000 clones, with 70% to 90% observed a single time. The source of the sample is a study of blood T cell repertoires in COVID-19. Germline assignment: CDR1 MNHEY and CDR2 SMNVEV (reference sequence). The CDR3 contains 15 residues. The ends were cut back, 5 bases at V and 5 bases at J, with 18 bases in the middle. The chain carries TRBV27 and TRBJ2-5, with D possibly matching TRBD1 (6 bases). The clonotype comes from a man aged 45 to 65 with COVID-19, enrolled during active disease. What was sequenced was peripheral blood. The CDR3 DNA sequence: TGTGCCAGCAGTCTCCGGAACAGGGTATTCGAGACCCAGTACTTC. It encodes CASSLRNRVFETQYF.